Detailed here is one T cell receptor beta chain. Its antigen remains undetermined. Nothing much larger sits one base from this clone, and base qualities are not available. Other DNA variants within this sample encode the same CDR3. Donors were healthy HIV-negative adults with no recently reported acute infections or vaccinations. All donors were Caucasian adults living in Nashville, Tennessee, USA. CD4+ T cells were enriched by magnetic negative selection, after which naive cells were positively selected on CD45RA and the negative fraction was taken as the memory subset. Blood was obtained by leukapheresis, after which PBMCs were separated by Ficoll-Histopaque density gradient centrifugation and cryopreserved in liquid nitrogen vapor phase. Analytical flow cytometry was used to check the purity and quantity of each magnetically sorted T cell population. Genomic DNA was isolated from each sorted fraction and quantified by UV absorbance on a Nanodrop 2000c.

Using the deep immunoSEQ assay, multiplex PCR amplified TCR CDR3 regions from genomic DNA. Extracted genomic DNA from each cell subset was distributed evenly across all wells of several immunoSEQ 96-well plates, and each plate was treated as a replicate. For sorted subsets, around 200 ng genomic DNA, equal to 30,000 to 35,000 T cell genomes, was loaded into each replicate PCR. Purified libraries were quantified with a Qubit 3.0 fluorometer, sized on a Bioanalyzer 2100, and re-quantified with the KAPA Library Quantification kit. A separate single-read 150-cycle Illumina NextSeq 550 flow cell was used to sequence each immunoSEQ 96-well plate. The authors' pipeline ran thus. Because the immunoSEQ output included only junctional sequences and no quality scores, the filtering could not be the same as the filtering used for full-length reads. To assign V/J genes and CDR3, sequences were annotated against IMGT germline references using PyIR, a Python wrapper for IgBLAST v1.9. Reads with weak V/J assignments (E-value above 1e-6), missing CDR3, stop codons, out-of-frame junctions, or ambiguous translated residues were removed. V3J clonotypes were defined by identical inferred V gene, J gene, and CDR3 amino acid sequence. Percentage overlap between repertoires was calculated by dividing the number of shared unique clonotypes by the size of the smaller repertoire. RTK rarefaction, the Chao1 estimator, and Recon v2.1 estimates of unobserved clonotypes were used to assess repertoire richness. Generation probabilities were computed with OLGA for all TCRbeta clonotypes obtained by the gDNA method from a handful of donors. TCRdb took over this immuneACCESS table, retaining in-frame rearrangements with V and J assigned. Such tables are incomplete; in checked studies, under half of the missing clones stem from an unresolved V gene, and the remainder is unexplained. The V and J calls and clone size were taken over from that table, and D and trimming were inferred from the DNA. Recorded for this sample are 1 million to 1.2 million clones; around 77% of them occurred a single time. The ten largest clones add up to roughly 0.9% of the sample.

These data are taken from a study of shared clonotypes between healthy human individuals (TCRdb year 2020). As for the study more broadly: A couple of women and a few men aged 18 to 49 years were included in the cohort. For each donor, CD4 naive and CD4 memory were each run on three plates, CD8 naive on two plates, and CD8 memory on one plate. To estimate repertoire size and how much clonotypes are shared between individuals, the study performed deep sequencing of blood TCR repertoires from 4 to 6 healthy adults. Different laboratories and diverse techniques were used to prepare libraries and sequence TCR repertoires, to increase sequencing depth and limit assay-specific biases. Between about 0.94 and 10 billion PBMCs per donor were obtained by leukapheresis. General study outcomes and caveats: Only blood was sampled, and tissue TCR repertoires likely differ from those in blood. Rarefaction of sorted-subset datasets indicated incomplete sequencing despite the large sequencing depth. Higher generation probabilities were observed for clonotypes shared by all four sorted-subset donors than for non-shared clonotypes. The small number of donors limited the genetic and exposure-history diversity represented. Larger estimated clonotype richness was generally found for naive subsets than for memory subsets. Pairwise subsampling indicated that sequencing depth was expected to affect the degree of clonotype sharing among donors. When a few donors were compared, the shared fraction of clonotypes was roughly 4.8% for naive CD4, around 4% for naive CD8, 2% to 2.5% for memory CD4, and 0.4% for memory CD8.

Spanning cysteine to phenylalanine, the CDR3 consists of 14 amino acids. The CDR3 DNA has 42 bases and is translated from base 1. V sheds 0 bases and J sheds 4 bases, leaving 8 bases between their ends. CDR1 and CDR2 are read off the germline V gene as SGHRS and YFSETQ. The rearrangement combines TRBV5-1 with TRBJ1-3; there is no confident call for the D gene. This receptor was obtained from a man younger than 35 in good health. Some clones in this sample may be carry-over from other donors' samples. The sample taken for sequencing was memory CD4+ T cells from PBMCs. This specimen's cell subset or site label, interpreted: CD45RA-negative fraction. The nucleotide sequence is given as TGCGCCAGCAGCTTGGAAGGGCCAGGAAACACCATATATTTT. It codes for CASSLEGPGNTIYF.